A selection of T cell receptor beta chains follows, all from one sample in a study of shared clonotypes between healthy human individuals. Profiling relied on immunoSEQ multiplex PCR, and the TCRdb table lists in-frame clones only, not all of them. Of roughly 2 million clones listed, 95% were seen once; the top ten hold approximately 0.13%. Sequenced input: naive CD4+ T cells sorted from blood. The receptors were sampled from a man between 18 and 35 years old in good health. Both conserved end residues are part of each CDR3. A D gene is named only where the DNA matches it firmly. Only part of the rows carry a size: once, few, many, or a class if the clone is expanded.

V gene	D gene	J gene	clone size	CDR3 DNA	CDR3 protein
TRBV4-1	-	TRBJ2-7	-	TGCGCCAGCAGTCGTCAAGGGACGGAACGTTCCTACGAGCAGTACTTC	CASSRQGTERSYEQYF
TRBV27	-	TRBJ2-1	-	TGTGCCAGTAGTAGTTGGGGGAGCTCCTACAATGAGCAGTTCTTC	CASSSWGSSYNEQFF
TRBV9	TRBD1	TRBJ1-1	-	TGTGCCAGCAGCGTAGCTACGGGGACAGCCGCTTTCTTT	CASSVATGTAAFF
TRBV7-9	-	TRBJ1-4	-	TGTGCCAGCAGCTTAGGGACAGAGAATGAAAAACTGTTTTTT	CASSLGTENEKLFF
TRBV10-3	TRBD2	TRBJ2-1	-	TGTGCCATCAGTCTTTCGACTAGCAGGGATGAGCAGTTCTTC	CAISLSTSRDEQFF
TRBV7-2	-	TRBJ2-7	-	TGTGCCAGCAGCTACGACACGGGGCGATACTACGAGCAGTACTTC	CASSYDTGRYYEQYF
TRBV10-3	TRBD1	TRBJ1-1	-	TGTGCCAGCAGGGACAGGCCTATGAACACTGAAGCTTTCTTT	CASRDRPMNTEAFF
TRBV7-3	TRBD1	TRBJ2-2	-	TGTGCCAGCAGCTTGCTCGGGACAGGGGACACCGGGGAGCTGTTTTTT	CASSLLGTGDTGELFF
TRBV2	-	TRBJ1-2	-	TGTGCCAGCAGGCAGGGTGGCGTGGACTATGGCTACACCTTC	CASRQGGVDYGYTF
TRBV25-1	-	TRBJ2-3	-	TGTGCCAGCAGTGAAGACCTCGCCGGTGCCCGGACGCAGTATTTT	CASSEDLAGARTQYF
TRBV18	TRBD2	TRBJ2-7	-	TGTGCCAGCTGGAGCGGGAACTCCTACGAGCAGTACTTC	CASWSGNSYEQYF
TRBV28	-	TRBJ2-7	-	TGTGCCAGCAGTGGGGGTGAGGGCCCCTACGAGCAGTACTTC	CASSGGEGPYEQYF
TRBV19	-	TRBJ1-4	-	TGTGCCAGTAGTATTAAGGGTAACGAAAAACTGTTTTTT	CASSIKGNEKLFF
TRBV13	TRBD2	TRBJ2-5	-	TGTGCCAGCAGCTTGGGGGAGGGCCATCAAGAGACCCAGTACTTC	CASSLGEGHQETQYF
TRBV4-1	-	TRBJ1-2	-	TGCGCCAGCAGCCAAGAGGGCAACGCTAACTATGGCTACACCTTC	CASSQEGNANYGYTF
TRBV30	-	TRBJ2-2	-	TGTGCCTGGAGTCTTAAGATCGGGGAGCTGTTTTTT	CAWSLKIGELFF
TRBV29-1	-	TRBJ2-7	-	TGCAGCGACGAGGGGGGAAAATACGAGCAGTACTTC	CSDEGGKYEQYF
TRBV5-4	-	TRBJ2-7	-	TGTGCCAGCAGCAGTCAGGGCTACGAGCAGTACTTC	CASSSQGYEQYF
TRBV5-1	-	TRBJ1-2	-	TGCGCCAGCAGCCCCCAGGGAAACTATGGCTACACCTTC	CASSPQGNYGYTF
TRBV6-6	TRBD1	TRBJ2-7	once	TGTGCCAGCAGCCGGGACAGGGCTTCCTACGAGCAGTACTTC	CASSRDRASYEQYF
TRBV11-2	TRBD1	TRBJ1-1	-	TGTGCCAGCAGTCGACAGGGGAACACTGAAGCTTTCTTT	CASSRQGNTEAFF
TRBV28	TRBD1	TRBJ2-1	-	TGTGCCAGCAGTTCCGGGACAGGGCCCTACAATGAGCAGTTCTTC	CASSSGTGPYNEQFF
TRBV5-1	TRBD1	TRBJ2-7	few	TGCGCCAGCAGCCCCCTGAGGGGGCGCGAGCAGTACTTC	CASSPLRGREQYF
TRBV5-1	TRBD2	TRBJ2-3	-	TGCGCCAGCAGCTTGGTTGGTAGCGGGGGGGCCGCAGATACGCAGTATTTT	CASSLVGSGGAADTQYF
TRBV6-1	-	TRBJ1-2	-	TGTGCCAGCAGTGAATCAGAGGGGCCGGGGTATGGCTACACCTTC	CASSESEGPGYGYTF
TRBV6-5	TRBD2	TRBJ2-3	-	TGTGCCAGCAGCCCGAGAGCGGGAAGAGGAGATACGCAGTATTTT	CASSPRAGRGDTQYF
TRBV9	-	TRBJ2-7	once	TGTGCCAGCAGCGTAGGGGCCTTAGCAGCTGAGCAGTACTTC	CASSVGALAAEQYF
TRBV5-1	-	TRBJ1-4	-	TGCGCCAGCAGCTCCAATGGGTATACTAATGAAAAACTGTTTTTT	CASSSNGYTNEKLFF
TRBV7-8	-	TRBJ1-2	-	TGTGCCAGCAGCTTAGAGGCCAGAGCCTACACCTTC	CASSLEARAYTF
TRBV7-9	TRBD1	TRBJ1-2	-	TGTGCCAGCAGCCCTCATGGACAGGGGACCGACTATGGCTACACCTTC	CASSPHGQGTDYGYTF
TRBV2	TRBD2	TRBJ2-5	-	TGTGCCAGCAGTGAAGGGCTAGCGGGGGGGCAAGAGACCCAGTACTTC	CASSEGLAGGQETQYF
TRBV4-2	TRBD2	TRBJ2-1	-	TGTGCCAGCAGCCAAGATCATAATTCGGGACTAGGTTTGGACAATGAGCAGTTCTTC	CASSQDHNSGLGLDNEQFF
TRBV11-2	-	TRBJ1-1	-	TGTGCCAGCAGCTTAGTTCTGAACACTGAAGCTTTCTTT	CASSLVLNTEAFF
TRBV19	-	TRBJ2-5	-	TGTGCCAGTAGTAACCCGGAGGCACAAGAGACCCAGTACTTC	CASSNPEAQETQYF
TRBV6-1	TRBD2	TRBJ2-3	-	TGTGCCAGCACACCCGGGGGGGCCACAGATACGCAGTATTTT	CASTPGGATDTQYF
TRBV18	-	TRBJ2-7	-	TGTGCCAGCTCACCTTCTCGAGACCCTTCCTACGAGCAGTACTTC	CASSPSRDPSYEQYF
TRBV5-4	TRBD2	TRBJ2-1	-	TGTGCCAGCAGCTTGGGAGCTTTTACACTAGCGGGACACAATGAGCAGTTCTTC	CASSLGAFTLAGHNEQFF
TRBV5-6	-	TRBJ2-7	-	TGTGCCAGCAGCCAACCACAGGGTTGGACTTCCTACGAGCAGTACTTC	CASSQPQGWTSYEQYF
TRBV9	TRBD1	TRBJ2-7	once	TGTGCCAGCAGCGTAGCGTGGACAGGGACCTACGAGCAGTACTTC	CASSVAWTGTYEQYF
TRBV19	TRBD1	TRBJ1-6	-	TGTGCCAGTAGTATAGGGGACAGGACAAATTCACCCCTCCACTTT	CASSIGDRTNSPLHF
TRBV21-1	-	TRBJ2-7	-	TGTGCCACCGGCGAGCAGTACTTC	CATGEQYF
TRBV5-4	TRBD2	TRBJ2-5	-	TGTGCCAGCAGCTTAGCAGCGGGAGGGCCCCAAGAGACCCAGTACTTC	CASSLAAGGPQETQYF
TRBV6-5	-	TRBJ1-5	-	TGTGCCAGCAGTTACGGAAAGGGAGCGGGCAATCAGCCCCAGCATTTT	CASSYGKGAGNQPQHF
TRBV19	TRBD2	TRBJ2-3	-	TGTGCCAGTAGCCAACTAGCGGGTGACACAGATACGCAGTATTTT	CASSQLAGDTDTQYF
TRBV27	-	TRBJ1-2	-	TGTGCCAGCAGCTCCTTAGGGACCGGCTATGGCTACACCTTC	CASSSLGTGYGYTF
TRBV27	TRBD1	TRBJ2-7	-	TGTGCCAGCAGCTTCCGACAGGGTGCCCACGAGCAGTACTTC	CASSFRQGAHEQYF
TRBV27	TRBD1	TRBJ2-7	-	TGTGCCAGCAGTTTGACAGGGGGAGGTCACGAGCAGTACTTC	CASSLTGGGHEQYF
TRBV19	-	TRBJ2-7	-	TGTGCCAGTAGTATCGGCAGTTCCTACGAGCAGTACTTC	CASSIGSSYEQYF
TRBV7-9	TRBD1	TRBJ2-1	-	TGTGCCAGCAGGTTCGGAACAGGGGGTAATGAGCAGTTCTTC	CASRFGTGGNEQFF